This entry describes one T cell receptor (beta chain). No antigen is known for it. Germline CDR1 SGDLS, CDR2 YYNGEE. The CDR3 consists of 18 residues. Trimming shortened V by 2 bases and J by 0 bases, and 15 bases separated the two germline ends. This sample was included in a study of Ad26.COV2.S vaccination and SARS-CoV-2 variants. Study-level information: Of the COV1001 trial arms, the Ad26.COV2.S arm included the donor. The study gave Ad26.COV2.S intramuscularly, once or twice 56 days apart. Study-wide findings and caveats: Reported findings describe substantial breadth in spike-specific CD8+ and CD4+ T cell responses following vaccination. Possible underestimation of total T cell responses by the TCR breadth and depth analyses was noted.

Noted treatment: roughly 20 received Ad26.COV2.S at low or high dose, single or two shots; 5 received placebo; per-sample allocation not given. Following the first vaccine or placebo injection, samples were taken on day 63. Assay: immunoSEQ multiplex PCR; the TCRdb copy retains only in-frame clones and omits some. The sample has a few hundred thousand clones, under 90% seen once. This receptor was obtained from a person between 18 and 60 years old who received the Ad26.COV2.S COVID-19 vaccine or a placebo. The V call is TRBV9, the J call TRBJ1-6; D perhaps matches TRBD1 (6 bases). The sequencing used peripheral blood, collected in a trial of Ad26.COV2.S vaccine versus placebo. Written as DNA, the CDR3 is TGTGCCAGCAGCGTTCGGGAGGGGGGGAGCTCCTATAATTCACCCCTCCACTTT. Translating it yields CASSVREGGSSYNSPLHF. Using reference TRBV9 and TRBJ1-6 for the parts outside the CDR3, the full variable domain is DSGVTQTPKHLITATGQRVTLRCSPRSGDLSVYWYQQSLDQGLQFLIQYYNGEERAKGNILERFSAQQFPDLHSELNLSSLELGDSALYFCASSVREGGSSYNSPLHFGNGTRLTVT.